This T cell receptor (beta chain) comes out of a study of immune evolution from preneoplasia to lung adenocarcinoma. In the study overall: HLA loss of heterozygosity: around 6.5% AIS, 15% MIA, about 35% ADC, none AAH.

Comment on this clone: What it recognizes is unknown.

TCRdb's copy holds only in-frame clones and misses some; the assay was immunoSEQ multiplex PCR. The table records roughly 10,000 clones, around 79% of them present only once. Resections took place in Japan or China from about 2013 to 2018. The study's findings and limits: Highest clonality occurred in KRAS-mutant, not EGFR-mutant or double wild-type, nodules.

The length of the CDR3 is 14 residues. Specimen: FFPE minimally invasive lung adenocarcinoma tissue. This TCR came from a donor older than 65 with lung adenocarcinoma. The genes are TRBV21-1 and TRBJ2-7; the DNA was not used to check the table's D call, TRBD2. TRBV21-1 is classified as a pseudogene. The CDR3 loop is CASSKGLAGLEQYF. CDR3 sequence (DNA): TGTGCCAGCAGCAAAGGACTAGCGGGACTCGAGCAGTACTTC.